This is a list of T cell receptor beta chains from one sample in a study of CD8 T cells in Susac syndrome. TCRdb fed the immunoSEQ multiplex PCR reads into MiXCR, producing one record per CDR3 protein. The data show 80,000 to 90,000 distinct CDR3 sequences, roughly 94% seen once. Material for sequencing was CD8+ T cells from PBMCs. These receptors were obtained from a human donor with Susac syndrome. Both conserved end residues are trimmed from each CDR3. Clone size is stated in some rows and not others, as once, few, many or a class when expanded.

CDR3 length: 11; clone size: few; V gene: TRBV9; J gene: TRBJ2-7; CDR3 protein: ASSLGRAYEQY
CDR3 length: 11; clone size: NA; V gene: TRBV5-6; J gene: TRBJ1-5; CDR3 protein: ASSRLGNQPQH
CDR3 length: 11; clone size: NA; V gene: TRBV30; J gene: TRBJ2-3; CDR3 protein: AWVGGSTDTQY
CDR3 length: 12; clone size: NA; V gene: TRBV14; J gene: TRBJ2-3; CDR3 protein: ASSQWEAGNTQY
CDR3 length: 12; clone size: NA; V gene: TRBV6-2/TRBV6-3; J gene: TRBJ1-5; CDR3 protein: ASSSPEGEEPQH
CDR3 length: 13; clone size: NA; V gene: TRBV2; J gene: TRBJ2-6; CDR3 protein: ATNTWSMGANVLT
CDR3 length: 10; clone size: few; V gene: TRBV5-4; J gene: TRBJ2-7; CDR3 protein: ASSLEAYEQY
CDR3 length: 13; clone size: NA; V gene: TRBV30; J gene: TRBJ2-1; CDR3 protein: AWRPGEGGINEQF
CDR3 length: 12; clone size: NA; V gene: TRBV7-9; J gene: TRBJ2-7; CDR3 protein: ASSTQGSSYEQY
CDR3 length: 13; clone size: NA; V gene: TRBV30; J gene: TRBJ2-1; CDR3 protein: ARGDGSNAYNEQF
CDR3 length: 9; clone size: NA; V gene: TRBV4-1; J gene: TRBJ2-1; CDR3 protein: ASSQTGGQF
CDR3 length: 10; clone size: NA; V gene: TRBV27; J gene: TRBJ2-1; CDR3 protein: ASRAGVSEQF
CDR3 length: 10; clone size: once; V gene: TRBV14; J gene: TRBJ2-3; CDR3 protein: ASQPAGITQY
CDR3 length: 14; clone size: NA; V gene: TRBV7-6; J gene: TRBJ2-2; CDR3 protein: ASSPIAGGYTGELF
CDR3 length: 10; clone size: NA; V gene: TRBV29-1; J gene: TRBJ2-7; CDR3 protein: SVRTSPYEQY
CDR3 length: 12; clone size: NA; V gene: TRBV6-4; J gene: TRBJ2-1; CDR3 protein: ASSVDSSYNEQF
CDR3 length: 13; clone size: NA; V gene: TRBV20-1; J gene: TRBJ2-3; CDR3 protein: SARDNLDALDTQY
CDR3 length: 13; clone size: NA; V gene: TRBV15; J gene: TRBJ2-2; CDR3 protein: ATSRDPRATGELF
CDR3 length: 13; clone size: NA; V gene: TRBV20-1; J gene: TRBJ2-3; CDR3 protein: SAPTRSLAGDTQY
CDR3 length: 9; clone size: NA; V gene: TRBV7-6; J gene: TRBJ2-1; CDR3 protein: ASNPRGEQF
CDR3 length: 12; clone size: NA; V gene: TRBV29-1; J gene: TRBJ2-3; CDR3 protein: SVGFGGRTDTQY
CDR3 length: 15; clone size: NA; V gene: TRBV7-2; J gene: TRBJ2-6; CDR3 protein: ASTGAAGFSGANVLT
CDR3 length: 10; clone size: NA; V gene: TRBV29-1; J gene: TRBJ2-1; CDR3 protein: SVEGTSNEQF
CDR3 length: 10; clone size: NA; V gene: TRBV2; J gene: TRBJ1-1; CDR3 protein: ASETGNTEAF
CDR3 length: 13; clone size: once; V gene: TRBV4-3; J gene: TRBJ2-3; CDR3 protein: ASSQEWGGVDTQY
CDR3 length: 13; clone size: NA; V gene: TRBV15; J gene: TRBJ2-1; CDR3 protein: ATSRERGGYNEQF
CDR3 length: 12; clone size: once; V gene: TRBV20-1; J gene: TRBJ1-1; CDR3 protein: SARVFGGPTEAF
CDR3 length: 15; clone size: NA; V gene: TRBV3-1; J gene: TRBJ2-7; CDR3 protein: ASSQDIPWTSGNEQY
CDR3 length: 12; clone size: NA; V gene: TRBV5-6; J gene: TRBJ1-2; CDR3 protein: ASSLQGALYGYT
CDR3 length: 9; clone size: NA; V gene: TRBV20-1; J gene: TRBJ1-2; CDR3 protein: SPTQGGGYT
CDR3 length: 12; clone size: once; V gene: TRBV13; J gene: TRBJ2-7; CDR3 protein: ASSERVSAYEQY
CDR3 length: 8; clone size: NA; V gene: TRBV20-1; J gene: TRBJ2-1; CDR3 protein: SARANEQF
CDR3 length: 13; clone size: NA; V gene: TRBV7-6; J gene: TRBJ2-7; CDR3 protein: ASSRGQGLLNEQY
CDR3 length: 10; clone size: few; V gene: TRBV12-3/TRBV12-4; J gene: TRBJ2-7; CDR3 protein: ASSFGTYEQY
CDR3 length: 11; clone size: NA; V gene: TRBV5-1; J gene: TRBJ2-7; CDR3 protein: ASSPDRYYEQY
CDR3 length: 11; clone size: NA; V gene: TRBV30; J gene: TRBJ1-5; CDR3 protein: AWSPGSNQPQH
CDR3 length: 17; clone size: NA; V gene: TRBV5-6; J gene: TRBJ2-1; CDR3 protein: ASSSIAGPGTSDYNEQF
CDR3 length: 11; clone size: NA; V gene: TRBV27; J gene: TRBJ2-1; CDR3 protein: ASSVGQANEQF
CDR3 length: 10; clone size: NA; V gene: TRBV12-3/TRBV12-4; J gene: TRBJ2-4; CDR3 protein: ASTPDPGIQY
CDR3 length: 11; clone size: once; V gene: TRBV29-1; J gene: TRBJ2-3; CDR3 protein: SVVAFSTDTQY
CDR3 length: 13; clone size: NA; V gene: TRBV3-1; J gene: TRBJ2-1; CDR3 protein: ASSQGTSGSNEQF
CDR3 length: 11; clone size: NA; V gene: TRBV29-1; J gene: TRBJ2-1; CDR3 protein: SVLLRVYNEQF
CDR3 length: 11; clone size: NA; V gene: TRBV7-9; J gene: TRBJ1-1; CDR3 protein: ASSYDSNTEAF
CDR3 length: 11; clone size: NA; V gene: TRBV29-1; J gene: TRBJ2-2; CDR3 protein: SVEGGNTGELF
CDR3 length: 12; clone size: NA; V gene: TRBV4-1; J gene: TRBJ2-1; CDR3 protein: ASSVLAGSNEQF
CDR3 length: 12; clone size: once; V gene: TRBV29-1; J gene: TRBJ1-2; CDR3 protein: SVPPGAGRNGYT
CDR3 length: 14; clone size: NA; V gene: TRBV6-2/TRBV6-3; J gene: TRBJ2-1; CDR3 protein: ASSYSPDGRGNEQF
CDR3 length: 13; clone size: NA; V gene: TRBV11-2; J gene: TRBJ2-3; CDR3 protein: ASSPSGSGSDTQY